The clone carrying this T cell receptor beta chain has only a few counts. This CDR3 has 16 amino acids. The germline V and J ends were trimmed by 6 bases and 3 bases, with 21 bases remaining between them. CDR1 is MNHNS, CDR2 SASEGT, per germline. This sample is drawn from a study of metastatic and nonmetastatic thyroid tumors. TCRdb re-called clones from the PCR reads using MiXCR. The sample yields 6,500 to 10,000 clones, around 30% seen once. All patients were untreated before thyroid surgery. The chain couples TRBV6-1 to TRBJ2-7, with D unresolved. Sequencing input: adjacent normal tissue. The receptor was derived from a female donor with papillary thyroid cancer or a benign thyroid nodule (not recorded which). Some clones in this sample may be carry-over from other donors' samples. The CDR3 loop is CASRSEHTTTYYEQYF. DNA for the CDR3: TGTGCCAGCAGGTCAGAACATACCACCACTTACTACGAGCAGTACTTC.